Each of the 25 T cell receptor beta chains below was sequenced from the same sample in a study of blood T cell repertoires in COVID-19. This table comes from immunoSEQ multiplex PCR, and its TCRdb copy is limited to in-frame clones, with some not included. The sample consists of more than 300,000 clones, 85% to 95% of them appearing once. Sequencing was performed on PBMCs or T cells enriched from blood (not recorded which). The receptors were sampled from a woman in her thirties who had been exposed to COVID-19.

This sequence joins TRBV6-5 and TRBJ1-4; D may be TRBD1 (6 bases). CDR3 size: 14 residues. The ends were cut back, 2 bases at V and 2 bases at J, with 6 bases in the middle. Per germline, CDR1 MNHEY and CDR2 SVGAGI. CDR3 residues: CASSYGGTNEKLFF. CDR3 sequence (DNA): TGTGCCAGCAGTTACGGGGGCACTAATGAAAAACTGTTTTTT.

The CDR3 here is CAISGQGHQPQHF. The CDR3 DNA follows: TGTGCCATTTCGGGACAGGGCCATCAGCCCCAGCATTTT. V usage is TRBV2 and J usage is TRBJ1-5; 9 nucleotides agree with TRBD1. V was pared by 10 bases and J by 5 bases, with 6 bases of the junction left unmatched. Germline lookup yields CDR1 SNHLY and CDR2 FYNNEI. CDR3 size: 13 residues.

V gene TRBV5-1 combines with J gene TRBJ1-1, with TRBD1 as a possible D gene (5 bases). CDR3 length equals 13 residues. CDR1 is SGHRS and CDR2 is YFSETQ in the germline V gene. CDR3 coding DNA: TGCGTTTCCCGGGGGGAGCGAGACACTGAAGCTTTCTTT. Its protein product is CVSRGERDTEAFF.

This chain uses TRBV30 with TRBJ2-5, with 10 bases that match TRBD1. Per germline, CDR1 GTSNPN and CDR2 SVGIG (reference sequence). The CDR3 is 14 residues long. The V and J ends lost 7 bases and 1 base, in that order; junction bases with no gene match: 6. The CDR3 DNA reads as TGTGCCTCCCGGGGACAGGGGCGCCAAGAGACCCAGTACTTC. Amino acid sequence: CASRGQGRQETQYF.

This chain connects TRBV29-1 to TRBJ2-5, with TRBD2 matching over 7 bases. Germline V gene sequence: CDR1 SQVTM, CDR2 ANQGSEA. V lost 1 base, J lost 6 bases, and 2 bases stayed unmatched. The length of the CDR3 is 12 residues. In DNA, the CDR3 is TGCAGCGTTGAAGTGGGGGGGAAGACCCAGTACTTC. Protein sequence: CSVEVGGKTQYF. Variable domain in full (rest from reference TRBV29-1 and TRBJ2-5): SAVISQKPSRDICQRGTSLTIQCQVDSQVTMMFWYRQQPGQSLTLIATANQGSEATYESGFVIDKFPISRPNLTFSTLTVSNMSPEDSSIYLCSVEVGGKTQYFGPGTRLLVL.

The chain joins TRBV11-2 to TRBJ2-5; D is unresolved. CDR3 length: 14 residues. V gave up 4 bases and J gave up 2 bases, with 11 bases separating them. Per germline, CDR1 SGHAT and CDR2 FQNNGV. CDR3 coding DNA: TGTGCCAGCAGCTCCCAAGGCGGACAAGAGACCCAGTACTTC. It is translated as CASSSQGGQETQYF.

This CDR3 reads CARRRGGDAGAFF. The CDR3 coding sequence is TGTGCCAGGCGGAGGGGGGGAGATGCCGGAGCTTTCTTT. V and J are TRBV6-6 and TRBJ1-1; D possibly corresponds to TRBD1 (6 bases). CDR3 length: 13 amino acids. In germline, CDR1 is MNHNY, CDR2 SVGAGI (reference sequence). With 9 bases removed from V and 10 bases from J, the gap between germline ends came to 21 bases.

The V gene is TRBV4-3, the J gene TRBJ1-2; D remains unclear. This CDR3 contains 13 residues. The germline gives CDR1 LGHNA, CDR2 YSLEER. V lost 3 bases, J lost 1 base, and 6 bases lay in between. The CDR3 nucleotides are TGCGCCAGCAGCCACGGACTTAACTATGGCTACACCTTC. Translation: CASSHGLNYGYTF.

In this sample, this clone turned up a few times. The chain has TRBV25-1 and TRBJ1-1; D ambiguous. V was pared by 5 bases and J by 5 bases, with 12 bases between. Germline loops: CDR1 MGHDK, CDR2 SYGVNS. The CDR3 is 13 residues long. Here the CDR3 DNA reads TGTGCCAGCAGTCAAGTAAGGAGTACTGAAGCTTTCTTT. Its protein is CASSQVRSTEAFF. The whole variable domain, remainder taken from reference TRBV25-1 and TRBJ1-1, is EADIYQTPRYLVIGTGKKITLECSQTMGHDKMYWYQQDPGMELHLIHYSYGVNSTEKGDLSSESTVSRIRTEHFPLTLESARPSHTSQYLCASSQVRSTEAFFGQGTRLTVV.

This clone was detected only once. The V call is TRBV30, the J call TRBJ1-3, with 7 positions matching TRBD1. The CDR3 totals 15 residues. Germline-derived CDR1 and CDR2 are GTSNPN and SVGIG (reference sequence). V lost 2 bases, J lost 0 bases, and 4 bases stayed unmatched. CDR3 loop: CAWSKGASSGNTIYF. Written as DNA, the CDR3 is TGTGCCTGGAGTAAGGGGGCTAGCTCTGGAAACACCATATATTTT.

V and J are TRBV2 and TRBJ2-6, with D tentatively TRBD1 (6 bases). Germline loops: CDR1 SNHLY, CDR2 FYNNEI. The ends were cut back, 5 bases at V and 4 bases at J, with 12 bases in the middle. CDR3 size: 15 residues. The CDR3 DNA sequence: TGTGCCAGCAGTTTAGACAGGACCGGGGCCAACGTCCTGACTTTC. This sequence encodes CASSLDRTGANVLTF.

The chain is built from TRBV2 and TRBJ1-4; D is possibly TRBD1 (6 bases). Trimming removed 7 bases at V and 8 bases at J, with 23 bases between. Germline V gene data show CDR1 as SNHLY and CDR2 as FYNNEI. The CDR3 has 16 residues. CDR3 in amino acids: CASTFFRDTPSEKLFF. CDR3 in DNA: TGTGCCAGCACCTTCTTCCGGGACACCCCTAGCGAAAAACTGTTTTTT.

In DNA, the CDR3 is TGTGCCAGCAGTTCTATACCTAGGGGCGAGCAGTACTTC. It codes for CASSSIPRGEQYF. The chain is built from TRBV12-3 or TRBV12-4 and TRBJ2-7, with D maybe TRBD1 (5 bases). The CDR3 has 13 residues. The V and J ends lost 4 bases and 6 bases respectively, with 13 bases between them.

CDR3 sequence: CASSLSSRVGQFF. CDR3 bases: TGCGCCAGCAGCTTGAGTTCGCGGGTAGGGCAGTTCTTC. The chain has TRBV5-1 and TRBJ2-1; D perhaps matches TRBD2 (5 bases). CDR3 length: 13 residues. Germline values: CDR1 SGHRS, CDR2 YFSETQ. The germline V and J ends were trimmed by 1 base and 12 bases, with 14 bases remaining between them.

The rearrangement joins TRBV7-9 to TRBJ2-5, with 7 bases lining up with TRBD1. Trimming at V came to 5 bases and at J to 2 bases, leaving 11 bases not matched to a gene. Germline CDR1 is SEHNR and CDR2 is FQNEAQ (reference sequence). The CDR3 totals 16 residues. CDR3 in amino acids: CASSHTWDSTQETQYF. CDR3 bases: TGTGCCAGCAGCCACACCTGGGACAGCACTCAAGAGACCCAGTACTTC. The full variable domain, its missing parts supplied by reference TRBV7-9 and TRBJ2-5, is DTGVSQNPRHKITKRGQNVTFRCDPISEHNRLYWYRQTLGQGPEFLTYFQNEAQLEKSRLLSDRFSAERPKGSFSTLEIQRTEQGDSAMYLCASSHTWDSTQETQYFGPGTRLLVL.

This chain uses TRBV19 with TRBJ2-3; 9 positions agree with TRBD1. This CDR3 has 15 residues. The ends lost 3 bases at V and 2 bases at J; junction bases unmatched: 3. Looked up from germline, CDR1 is LNHDA and CDR2 is SQIVND (reference sequence). The CDR3 DNA follows: TGTGCCAGTAGTATCGGGACAGGGTTCACAGATACGCAGTATTTT. It yields the protein CASSIGTGFTDTQYF.

CDR3 bases: TGTGCCAGCAGCCCCGATGGACAGGGAACCGGCTACACCTTC. Protein product: CASSPDGQGTGYTF. The V gene is TRBV7-3, the J gene TRBJ1-2; TRBD1 agrees at 8 bases. The CDR3 contains 14 residues. The germline CDR1 and CDR2 sequences are SGHTA and FQGTGA. The V segment lost 5 bases and the J segment 8 bases; nucleotides outside the gene matches: 10.

V gene TRBV25-1 combines with J gene TRBJ1-2, with 12 bases matching TRBD1. This CDR3 is 15 amino acids long. The V segment lost 4 bases and the J segment 8 bases; nucleotides outside the gene matches: 8. Germline lookup yields CDR1 MGHDK and CDR2 SYGVNS. This chain's CDR3 is CASSVGTGGLRGYTF. CDR3 coding DNA: TGTGCCAGCAGTGTAGGGACAGGGGGCTTACGGGGCTACACCTTC.

The chain combines TRBV5-5 with TRBJ1-2; no definite D call. This CDR3 comprises 17 residues. Germline-derived CDR1 and CDR2 are SGHKS and YYEKEE (reference sequence). V was cut by 0 bases and J by 4 bases, with 19 bases left in between. CDR3 region: CASSLDYAETPLYGYTF. CDR3 in DNA: TGTGCCAGCAGCTTGGATTATGCGGAGACCCCCCTCTATGGCTACACCTTC.

The chain couples TRBV19 to TRBJ2-1; maybe TRBD1 (6 bases). This CDR3 is 14 amino acids long. The germline gives CDR1 LNHDA, CDR2 SQIVND (reference sequence). Trimming cost V 1 base and J 13 bases, with 17 bases left between them. Here the CDR3 DNA reads TGTGCCAGTAGTATAGGGGCTGGGGGCCCTAATCAGTTCTTC. This gives the protein CASSIGAGGPNQFF.

The V and J genes are TRBV7-8 and TRBJ2-7; TRBD1 matches 12 bases. The germline gives CDR1 SGHVS, CDR2 FQNEAQ. Trimming cost V 3 bases and J 7 bases; bases outside gene matches: 10. The CDR3 contains 16 residues. The DNA of the CDR3 is TGTGCCAGCAGCTTTCCCCCGGGACAGGGGGCGCTTGAGCAGTACTTC. This gives the protein CASSFPPGQGALEQYF.

V and J are TRBV5-5 and TRBJ2-7, with D unclear. V dropped 1 base and J dropped 3 bases, with 5 bases sitting between them. The germline CDR1 and CDR2 sequences are SGHKS and YYEKEE (reference sequence). This CDR3 comprises 12 residues. The CDR3 sequence is CASSLTLYEQYF. For the CDR3, the DNA is TGTGCCAGCAGCTTGACTCTCTACGAGCAGTACTTC.

The chain has TRBV9 and TRBJ1-2; 10 bases agree with TRBD1. Looked up from germline, CDR1 is SGDLS and CDR2 is YYNGEE. This CDR3 has 14 amino acids. V trimming: 2 bases; J trimming: 9 bases; junction bases outside the gene matches: 7. The chain's CDR3 is CASSVGDRGSSYTF. CDR3 DNA: TGTGCCAGCAGCGTCGGGGACAGGGGCAGCAGCTACACCTTC.

The rearrangement links TRBV11-3 to TRBJ2-7, with D possibly matching TRBD1 (5 bases). From germline, CDR1 is SGHNT and CDR2 YENEEA. CDR3 length: 15 amino acids. The ends were cut back, 1 base at V and 0 bases at J, with 10 bases in the middle. The CDR3 DNA reads as TGTGCCAGCAGCTTAGGGGCAGGGCCCTCCTACGAGCAGTACTTC. This translates into CASSLGAGPSYEQYF. Full variable domain (outside the CDR3, taken from reference TRBV11-3 and TRBJ2-7): EAGVVQSPRYKIIEKKQPVAFWCNPISGHNTLYWYLQNLGQGPELLIRYENEEAVDDSQLPKDRFSAERLKGVDSTLKIQPAELGDSAVYLCASSLGAGPSYEQYFGPGTRLTVT.

V usage is TRBV9 and J usage is TRBJ1-2; 7 bases match TRBD1. Germline-derived CDR1 and CDR2 are SGDLS and YYNGEE. V shed 2 bases and J 2 bases; nucleotides not matched to a gene: 9. The CDR3 sequence is 16 residues long. CDR3 in DNA: TGTGCCAGCAGCGTTAAGGCAGGGGGAAAAAACTATGGCTACACCTTC. Translation: CASSVKAGGKNYGYTF.